Listed below are T cell receptor beta chains from one sample, sequenced in a study of blood T cell repertoires in COVID-19. Here immunoSEQ multiplex PCR was the method, and the copy in TCRdb shows in-frame clones only, minus some. The data show 300,000 to 350,000 clones, 80% to 90% seen once. The sample was PBMCs or T cells enriched from blood (not recorded which). The receptors originated from a woman aged 35 to 49 with acute COVID-19. CDR3s include the opening cysteine and the closing phenylalanine or tryptophan. D genes are given only for firm matches. Part of the rows lack a size; the others show once, few, many or a class for expanded clones.

TRBD2 | TRBJ2-7 | TRBV11-2 | NA | CASSSITGTSGYEQYF | TGTGCCAGCAGCTCCATAACCGGGACTAGCGGCTACGAGCAGTACTTC
NA | TRBJ1-6 | TRBV3-1/TRBV3-2 | NA | CASSSSPPSPLHF | TGTGCCAGCAGCTCCTCCCCTCCGTCACCCCTCCACTTT
NA | TRBJ1-4 | TRBV4-1 | NA | CASSQSRPQGLNEKLFF | TGCGCCAGCAGCCAATCACGACCACAGGGCCTTAATGAAAAACTGTTTTTT
TRBD1 | TRBJ1-4 | TRBV11-1 | few | CASSLAKGQAQEKLFF | TGTGCCAGCAGCTTGGCCAAGGGACAGGCTCAAGAAAAACTGTTTTTT
NA | TRBJ2-6 | TRBV28 | NA | CASSQGLGPGANVLTF | TGTGCCAGCAGTCAGGGGCTGGGACCTGGGGCCAACGTCCTGACTTTC
NA | TRBJ2-7 | TRBV11-2 | NA | CASSLTGYYEQYF | TGTGCCAGCAGCTTGACAGGATACTACGAGCAGTACTTC
TRBD1 | TRBJ2-3 | TRBV28 | few | CASSLSGTDRRNTQYF | TGTGCCAGCAGTTTATCCGGGACAGACCGTCGAAATACGCAGTATTTT
NA | TRBJ2-5 | TRBV3-1/TRBV3-2 | NA | CASSREVLQETQYF | TGTGCCAGCAGCCGCGAGGTTCTCCAAGAGACCCAGTACTTC
TRBD1 | TRBJ2-4 | TRBV3-1/TRBV3-2 | NA | CASSRDSVLAKNIQYF | TGTGCCAGCAGCCGGGACAGTGTCCTAGCCAAAAACATTCAGTACTTC
NA | TRBJ2-7 | TRBV5-8 | NA | CASSFRVAPSYEQYF | TGTGCCAGCAGCTTTCGCGTCGCCCCGTCCTACGAGCAGTACTTC
TRBD2 | TRBJ2-1 | TRBV15 | once | CATSRDLRLARNEQFF | TGTGCCACCAGCAGAGATTTGCGACTAGCGAGGAATGAGCAGTTCTTC
NA | TRBJ2-7 | TRBV29-1 | NA | CSGRTDSYEQYF | TGCAGCGGTCGGACAGATAGCTACGAGCAGTACTTC
TRBD1 | TRBJ1-3 | TRBV6-1 | NA | CASSDGTGTTGNTIYF | TGTGCCAGCAGTGATGGGACAGGGACCACTGGAAACACCATATATTTT
NA | TRBJ2-3 | TRBV5-1 | NA | CASSWTGTDTQYF | TGCGCCAGCAGCTGGACAGGCACAGATACGCAGTATTTT
NA | TRBJ1-3 | TRBV28 | few | CASTVSGNTIYF | TGTGCCAGCACGGTCTCCGGAAACACCATATATTTT
NA | TRBJ2-7 | TRBV11-2 | NA | CASSRDSLGSYEQYF | TGTGCCAGCAGCAGAGACAGTTTGGGCTCCTACGAGCAGTACTTC
NA | TRBJ1-6 | TRBV19 | NA | CASSVPPGTSSYNSPLHF | TGTGCCAGTAGTGTACCACCAGGAACCAGCTCCTATAATTCACCCCTCCACTTT
TRBD1 | TRBJ2-2 | TRBV7-9 | NA | CASSSGQGNTGELFF | TGTGCCAGCAGCTCGGGACAGGGGAACACCGGGGAGCTGTTTTTT
NA | TRBJ1-6 | TRBV5-4 | NA | CASSLDSTRDNSPLHF | TGTGCCAGCAGCTTGGACTCCACCAGGGATAATTCACCCCTCCACTTT
NA | TRBJ1-2 | TRBV27 | NA | CASRPSISNYGYTF | TGTGCCAGCCGCCCCTCAATTAGTAACTATGGCTACACCTTC
TRBD1 | TRBJ2-3 | TRBV4-3 | NA | CASSQDLRGTGGTDTQYF | TGCGCCAGCAGCCAAGATCTGAGAGGGACAGGGGGCACAGATACGCAGTATTTT
TRBD1 | TRBJ1-6 | TRBV14 | NA | CASSQETGVPIYSYNSPLHF | TGTGCCAGCAGCCAAGAGACAGGGGTCCCAATATACTCCTATAATTCACCCCTCCACTTT
TRBD2 | TRBJ2-1 | TRBV7-8 | NA | CASTLSGTGSYNEQFF | TGTGCCAGCACCCTTAGCGGGACGGGGTCCTACAATGAGCAGTTCTTC
TRBD2 | TRBJ2-7 | TRBV29-1 | NA | CSVEDSSGSSDEQYF | TGCAGCGTTGAAGATTCAAGCGGGAGTAGCGACGAGCAGTACTTC
TRBD1 | TRBJ1-5 | TRBV19 | NA | CASSIGDRGYQPQHF | TGTGCCAGTAGTATCGGGGACAGGGGTTATCAGCCCCAGCATTTT
TRBD2 | TRBJ2-7 | TRBV18 | once | CASSPLSSGGSSYEQYF | TGTGCCAGCTCACCACTGAGTAGCGGGGGGTCCTCCTACGAGCAGTACTTC
NA | TRBJ1-2 | TRBV5-5 | NA | CASSTGGGAYGYTF | TGTGCCAGCAGCACGGGTGGGGGCGCCTATGGCTACACCTTC
NA | TRBJ1-4 | TRBV15 | NA | CATAGWGNEKLFF | TGTGCCACCGCGGGGTGGGGTAATGAAAAACTGTTTTTT
NA | TRBJ1-3 | TRBV29-1 | NA | CSVGRDSSGNTIYF | TGCAGCGTTGGTCGGGACTCTTCCGGAAACACCATATATTTT
NA | TRBJ2-3 | TRBV18 | NA | CASSPRTDGGSDTQYF | TGTGCCAGCTCACCCCGGACAGACGGAGGATCAGATACGCAGTATTTT
NA | TRBJ1-1 | TRBV14 | once | CASTPARLNTEAFF | TGTGCCAGTACCCCGGCCAGGTTGAACACTGAAGCTTTCTTT
NA | TRBJ1-5 | TRBV28 | NA | CASSPDSNQPQHF | TGTGCCAGCAGCCCGGACAGTAATCAGCCCCAGCATTTT
TRBD1 | TRBJ1-6 | TRBV4-2 | NA | CASSQEVGQGNSPLHF | TGTGCCAGCAGCCAAGAGGTCGGACAGGGGAATTCACCCCTCCACTTT
NA | TRBJ1-1 | TRBV11-1 | NA | CASSLAGRYTEAFF | TGTGCCAGCAGCTTAGCAGGGAGGTACACTGAAGCTTTCTTT
NA | TRBJ2-2 | TRBV7-2 | NA | CASSLVGSAGNTGELFF | TGTGCCAGCAGCTTAGTGGGATCAGCGGGGAACACCGGGGAGCTGTTTTTT
NA | TRBJ2-7 | TRBV11-1 | NA | CASSLPQVGFYEQYF | TGTGCCAGCAGCTTGCCACAGGTCGGTTTCTACGAGCAGTACTTC
NA | TRBJ2-3 | TRBV11-1 | NA | CASSLGATDTQYF | TGTGCCAGCAGCTTAGGGGCCACAGATACGCAGTATTTT
NA | TRBJ1-2 | TRBV28 | few | CASSLGVANYGYTF | TGTGCCAGCAGTTTGGGCGTAGCTAACTATGGCTACACCTTC
TRBD2 | TRBJ2-5 | TRBV10-3 | few | CAISGLTGGSPGTQYF | TGTGCCATCAGTGGGTTAACGGGAGGGTCCCCAGGGACCCAGTACTTC
NA | TRBJ2-2 | TRBV7-7 | NA | CASSPGRTGSGELFF | TGTGCCAGCAGTCCGGGGCGCACAGGGTCCGGGGAGCTGTTTTTT
TRBD1 | TRBJ1-4 | TRBV27 | NA | CASSLNPGTGTILGNEKLFF | TGTGCCAGCAGTTTGAACCCCGGGACAGGCACGATTTTGGGAAATGAAAAACTGTTTTTT
NA | TRBJ2-1 | TRBV6-5 | NA | CASSRYPSSYNEQFF | TGTGCCAGCAGTCGCTACCCGAGCTCCTACAATGAGCAGTTCTTC
NA | TRBJ1-2 | TRBV6-5 | NA | CASSPQGREGYTF | TGTGCCAGCAGTCCACAGGGACGTGAGGGCTACACCTTC
NA | TRBJ2-5 | TRBV5-4 | once | CASSRDRLQETQYF | TGTGCCAGCAGCCGTGACAGATTGCAAGAGACCCAGTACTTC